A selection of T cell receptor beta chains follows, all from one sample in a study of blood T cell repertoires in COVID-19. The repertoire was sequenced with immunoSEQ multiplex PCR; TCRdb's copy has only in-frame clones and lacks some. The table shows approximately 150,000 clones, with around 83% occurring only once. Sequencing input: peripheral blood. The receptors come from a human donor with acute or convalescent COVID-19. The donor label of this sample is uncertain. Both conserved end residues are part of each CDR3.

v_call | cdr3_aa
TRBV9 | CASSVTGEGGYTF
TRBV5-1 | CASSVGQGNSPLHF
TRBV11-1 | CASSNTGGEQFF
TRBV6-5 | CATRWAGNNQPQHF
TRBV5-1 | CASSLGPLDGTDTQYF
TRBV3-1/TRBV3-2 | CASSTRDRGKVDGYTF
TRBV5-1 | CASSERTGWDGYTF
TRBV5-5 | CASSLARGPSSRSFTGELFF
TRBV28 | CASTGGFTQYF
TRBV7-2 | CASSQQGAENSPLHF
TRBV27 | CASSFVAGANYGYTF
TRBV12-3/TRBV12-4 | CASSFLAKDTQYF
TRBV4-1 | CASSQDRGGAPFGSPLHF
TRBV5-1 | CASSLALGGTYEQYF
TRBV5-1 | CASSAGQGYQETQYF
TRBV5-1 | CASSSGTGLDNYEQYF
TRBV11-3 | CASSLSQIYNEQFF
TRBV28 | CASGDPGQGSGELFF
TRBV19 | CASQPPGTSNQPQHF
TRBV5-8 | CASSSSTGYNSPLHF
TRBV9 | CASSAVGQQGDPTKNIQYF
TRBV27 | CASSFSGYTDTQYF